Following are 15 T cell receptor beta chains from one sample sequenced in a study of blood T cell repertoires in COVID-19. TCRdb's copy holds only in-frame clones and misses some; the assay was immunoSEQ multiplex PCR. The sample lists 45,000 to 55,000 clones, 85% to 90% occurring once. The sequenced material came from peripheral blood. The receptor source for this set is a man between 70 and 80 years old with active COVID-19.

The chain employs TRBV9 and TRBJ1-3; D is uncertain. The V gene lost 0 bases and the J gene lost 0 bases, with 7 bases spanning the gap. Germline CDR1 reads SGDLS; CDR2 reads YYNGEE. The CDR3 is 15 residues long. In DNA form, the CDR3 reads TGTGCCAGCAGCGTAGAGGAGAGCTCTGGAAACACCATATATTTT. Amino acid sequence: CASSVEESSGNTIYF.

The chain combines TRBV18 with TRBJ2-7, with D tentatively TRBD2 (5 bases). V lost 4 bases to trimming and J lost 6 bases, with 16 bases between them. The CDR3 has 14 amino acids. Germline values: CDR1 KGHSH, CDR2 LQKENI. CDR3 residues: CASSRRAVQSEQYF. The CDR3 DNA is TGTGCCAGCTCACGGCGGGCCGTCCAGTCCGAGCAGTACTTC.

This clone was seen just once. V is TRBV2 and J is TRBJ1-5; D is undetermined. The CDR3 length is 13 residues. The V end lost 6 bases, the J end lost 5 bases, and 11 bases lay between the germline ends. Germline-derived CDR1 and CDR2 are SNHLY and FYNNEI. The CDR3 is CASSLDGDQPQHF. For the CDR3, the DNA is TGTGCCAGCAGCCTAGACGGGGATCAGCCCCAGCATTTT. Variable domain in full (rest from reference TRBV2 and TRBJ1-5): EPEVTQTPSHQVTQMGQEVILRCVPISNHLYFYWYRQILGQKVEFLVSFYNNEISEKSEIFDDQFSVERPDGSNFTLKIRSTKLEDSAMYFCASSLDGDQPQHFGDGTRLSIL.

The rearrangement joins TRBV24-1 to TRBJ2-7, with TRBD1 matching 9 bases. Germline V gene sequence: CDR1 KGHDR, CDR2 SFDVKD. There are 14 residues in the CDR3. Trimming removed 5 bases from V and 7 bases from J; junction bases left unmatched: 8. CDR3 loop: CATSGAGTGQEQYF. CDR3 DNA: TGTGCCACCAGTGGCGCCGGGACAGGGCAGGAGCAGTACTTC.

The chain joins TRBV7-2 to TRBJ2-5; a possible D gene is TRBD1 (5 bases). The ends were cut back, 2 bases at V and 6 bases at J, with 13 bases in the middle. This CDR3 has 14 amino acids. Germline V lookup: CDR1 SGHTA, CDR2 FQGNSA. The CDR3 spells CASSLTGFRKTQYF. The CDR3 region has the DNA TGTGCCAGCAGCTTAACAGGTTTTAGGAAGACCCAGTACTTC.

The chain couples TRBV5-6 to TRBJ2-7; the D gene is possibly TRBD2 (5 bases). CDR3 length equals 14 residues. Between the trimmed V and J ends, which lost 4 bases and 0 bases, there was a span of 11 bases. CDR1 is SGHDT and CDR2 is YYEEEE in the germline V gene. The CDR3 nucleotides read TGTGCCAGCAGCCGGGATTACTACTCCTACGAGCAGTACTTC. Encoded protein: CASSRDYYSYEQYF.

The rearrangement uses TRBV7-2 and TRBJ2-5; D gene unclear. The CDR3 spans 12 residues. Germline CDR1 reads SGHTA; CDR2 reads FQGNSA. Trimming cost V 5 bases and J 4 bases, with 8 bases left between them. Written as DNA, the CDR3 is TGTGCCAGCAGCCCCGGGTTAGAGACCCAGTACTTC. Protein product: CASSPGLETQYF.

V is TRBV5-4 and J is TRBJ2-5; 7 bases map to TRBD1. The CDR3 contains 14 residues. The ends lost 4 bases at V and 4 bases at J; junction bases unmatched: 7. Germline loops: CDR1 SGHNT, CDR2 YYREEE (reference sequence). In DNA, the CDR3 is TGTGCCAGCAGCCCGGGACAGATAGGAGAGACCCAGTACTTC. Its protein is CASSPGQIGETQYF.

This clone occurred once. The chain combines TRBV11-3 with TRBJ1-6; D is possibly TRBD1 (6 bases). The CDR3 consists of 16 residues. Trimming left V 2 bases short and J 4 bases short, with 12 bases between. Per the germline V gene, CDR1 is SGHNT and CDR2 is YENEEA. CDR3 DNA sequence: TGTGCCAGCAGCTTAACAGGGCCTTATTATAATTCACCCCTCCACTTT. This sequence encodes CASSLTGPYYNSPLHF.

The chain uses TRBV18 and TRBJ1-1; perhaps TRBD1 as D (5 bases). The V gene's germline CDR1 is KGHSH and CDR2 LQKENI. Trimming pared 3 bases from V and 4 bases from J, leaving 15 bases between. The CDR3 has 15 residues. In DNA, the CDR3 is TGTGCCAGCTCACCGTTGCGGTCCGGGGGCACTGAAGCTTTCTTT. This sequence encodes CASSPLRSGGTEAFF. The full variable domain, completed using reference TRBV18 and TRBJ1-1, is NAGVMQNPRHLVRRRGQEARLRCSPMKGHSHVYWYRQLPEEGLKFMVYLQKENIIDESGMPKERFSAEFPKEGPSILRIQQVVRGDSAAYFCASSPLRSGGTEAFFGQGTRLTVV.

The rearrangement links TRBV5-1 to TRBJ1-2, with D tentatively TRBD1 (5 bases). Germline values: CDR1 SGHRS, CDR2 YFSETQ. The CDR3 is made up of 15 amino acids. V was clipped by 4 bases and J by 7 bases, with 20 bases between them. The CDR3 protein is CASSLDGRSGTGYTF. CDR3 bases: TGCGCCAGCAGCCTGGACGGGAGATCAGGGACTGGCTACACCTTC.

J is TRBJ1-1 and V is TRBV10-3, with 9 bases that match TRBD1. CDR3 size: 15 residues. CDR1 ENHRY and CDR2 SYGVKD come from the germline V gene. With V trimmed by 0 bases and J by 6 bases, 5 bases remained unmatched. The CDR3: CAISESGTGWPEAFF. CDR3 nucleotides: TGTGCCATCAGTGAGTCCGGGACAGGGTGGCCTGAAGCTTTCTTT.

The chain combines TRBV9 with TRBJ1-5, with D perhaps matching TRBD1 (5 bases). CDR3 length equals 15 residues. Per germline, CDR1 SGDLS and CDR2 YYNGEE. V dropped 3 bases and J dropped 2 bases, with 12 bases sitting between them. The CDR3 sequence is CASSADGHRNQPQHF. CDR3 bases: TGTGCCAGCAGCGCAGACGGACACCGCAATCAGCCCCAGCATTTT.

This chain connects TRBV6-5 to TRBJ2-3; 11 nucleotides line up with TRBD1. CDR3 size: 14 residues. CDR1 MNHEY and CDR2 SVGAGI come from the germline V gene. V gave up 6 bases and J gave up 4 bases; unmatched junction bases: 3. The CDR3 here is CASRDRGHSDTQYF. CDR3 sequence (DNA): TGTGCCAGCAGGGACAGGGGGCATTCAGATACGCAGTATTTT.

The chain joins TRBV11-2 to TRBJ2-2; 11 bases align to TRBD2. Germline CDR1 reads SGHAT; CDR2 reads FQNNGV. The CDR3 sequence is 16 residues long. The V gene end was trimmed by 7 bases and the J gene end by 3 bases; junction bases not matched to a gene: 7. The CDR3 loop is CASIWGTSGYTGELFF. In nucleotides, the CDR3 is TGTGCCAGCATCTGGGGGACTAGCGGCTACACCGGGGAGCTGTTTTTT.